The clone carrying this TCR beta chain was detected a few times. Its cognate antigen is unknown. This CDR3 is built from 18 residues. The V and J ends lost 1 base and 6 bases respectively, with 24 bases between them. This record belongs to a study of T cell repertoires in cytomegalovirus infection. The wider study: Public TCR beta signatures marked donors with CMV infection and the matching HLA.

TCRdb called the reads again in MiXCR, with one record for every CDR3 protein. This sample has some 300,000 distinct CDR3 sequences, with roughly a sixth found just once. Study-wide points: Based on cumulative public TCR beta family frequency, carriers of CMV plus the relevant HLA were identified. HLA-C-restricted CMV-specific TCR beta clonotypes prevailed in the ex vivo response.

Sequenced input: PBMCs. The J gene is TRBJ1-2, the V gene TRBV12-3 or TRBV12-4; no definite D call. This sequence originates from a human donor in good health (CMV status not recorded). Some clones in this sample may be carry-over from other donors' samples. The CDR3 loop is CASSLGSGWTNPKHGYTF. In DNA form, the CDR3 reads TGTGCCAGCAGTTTAGGAAGTGGATGGACCAACCCCAAGCATGGCTACACCTTC.